The sequence of this TCR beta chain was determined in a study of CD8+ T cells in alopecia areata. Treatment noted: oral pan-JAK inhibitor, 5-10 mg twice daily. RNA was isolated and reverse transcribed to cDNA, the sequencing template. TCRdb's copy holds only in-frame clones and misses some; the assay was immunoSEQ multiplex PCR. The data hold 150,000 to 250,000 clones, with around 56% observed a single time. This CDR3 is built from 16 residues. Germline CDR1 SEHNR, CDR2 FQNEAQ (reference sequence). V was pared by 2 bases and J by 4 bases, with 17 bases between. The origin of this receptor is a human donor with alopecia areata. The sample here was CD4+ T cells sorted from blood, taken at week 4, from a patient treated with tofacitinib. The rearrangement uses TRBV7-9 and TRBJ1-1, with D unclear. CDR3 residues: CASSLPAPSYSTEAFF. CDR3 in DNA: TGTGCCAGCAGCTTACCCGCCCCGAGCTACTCCACTGAAGCTTTCTTT.